This T cell receptor (beta chain) was captured by sequencing in a study of cytomegalovirus exposure and HLA in healthy donors. 13 Jbeta primers and 60 Vbeta primers were used for the PCR. Only in-frame clones appear in the TCRdb table, and some are missing; sequencing was by immunoSEQ multiplex PCR. Counted here are under 150,000 clones, 60% to 80% occurring once; the ten biggest clones make up more than 4.5%. The CDR3 spans 13 residues. From germline, CDR1 is LNHDA and CDR2 SQIVND (reference sequence). Trimming pared 10 bases from V and 9 bases from J, leaving 19 bases between. This clone was observed a single time. The antigen is undetermined. Study-level results: According to the study, around 180 TCR beta chains were cytomegalovirus-associated.

This sequence originates from a woman aged 45-65 years in good health and CMV-seronegative. The chain has TRBV19 and TRBJ2-1; D gene ambiguous. The sequencing input was PBMCs. The DNA of the CDR3 is TGTGCCACCAACCCCCGTCCCTCGGGTGAGCAGTTCTTC. Translating it yields CATNPRPSGEQFF. Combining the CDR3 with reference TRBV19 and TRBJ2-1 gives the whole variable domain DGGITQSPKYLFRKEGQNVTLSCEQNLNHDAMYWYRQDPGQGLRLIYYSQIVNDFQKGDIAEGYSVSREKKESFPLTVTSAQKNPTAFYLCATNPRPSGEQFFGPGTRLTVL.